This TCR beta chain originates from a study of T cells after yellow fever vaccination. Study-level information: Some fractions had low cell numbers, and these were prepared with SMART-Seq v4 Ultra Low Input.

A single record per CDR3 protein comes from TCRdb applying MiXCR to the 5' RACE reads. The repertoire holds around 110,000 distinct CDR3 sequences, with roughly 8.9% as singletons. Study-wide results and limits: Detected again after the booster were most primary-vaccination clones, at 95% to 98% CD4 and 80% to 90% CD8. Within FACS-sorted repertoires, abundant clonotypes contaminating from the bulk population could be present. Overall, a small share of clonotypes was seen in both CD4 and CD8 compartments.

The ends lost 5 bases at V and 4 bases at J; junction bases unmatched: 10. CDR3 length equals 15 residues. This clonotype was seen a few times. The target antigen is unknown. This clonotype was obtained from a man aged 30-40 years who received the YFV17D yellow fever vaccine. The sample consisted of CD8+ T cells sorted from PBMCs, taken 45 days after the yellow fever booster vaccination. The chain carries TRBV12-3 or TRBV12-4 and TRBJ1-1; TRBD1 matches at 7 bases. The CDR3 nucleotides are TGTGCCAGCAGTACCCAACAGGGGCATCGCACTGAAGCTTTCTTT. It encodes CASSTQQGHRTEAFF.